One sample yielded the 30 T cell receptor beta chains listed below, sequenced in a study of vaccination and CD4 T cells after COVID-19. No antigen has been assigned to these receptors. Treatment here: approximately nine-day PBMC culture with coronavirus spike peptide pools or control peptides (ViraFEST assay). Sequencing of the DNA from cultured CD4+ T cells was carried out with the Oncomine TCR Beta short-read assay. In TCRdb, the PCR reads were re-called with MiXCR into one record per CDR3 protein. The table has around 15,000 distinct CDR3 sequences, over 50% seen once; the top ten hold roughly 7.9%. Sequenced input: CD4+ T cells from blood, cultured in vitro. The receptors derive from a human donor who had recovered from COVID-19.

The rearrangement links TRBV19 to TRBJ2-7, with 7 bases aligning to TRBD2. CDR3 length: 17 residues. V shed 0 bases, J shed 2 bases, and the junction held 10 bases outside the gene matches. Germline CDR1 LNHDA, CDR2 SQIVND (reference sequence). The CDR3 spells CASSIEVSSGITYEQYF. As DNA, the CDR3 is TGTGCCAGTAGTATAGAGGTATCCAGCGGGATCACCTACGAGCAGTACTTC. Full variable domain (remainder filled in from reference TRBV19 and TRBJ2-7): DGGITQSPKYLFRKEGQNVTLSCEQNLNHDAMYWYRQDPGQGLRLIYYSQIVNDFQKGDIAEGYSVSREKKESFPLTVTSAQKNPTAFYLCASSIEVSSGITYEQYFGPGTRLTVT.

The chain links TRBV19 to TRBJ2-1, with TRBD2 identical over 13 bases. The V gene's germline CDR1 is LNHDA and CDR2 SQIVND (reference sequence). The CDR3 is 20 amino acids. The V gene end was trimmed by 7 bases and the J gene end by 6 bases; junction bases not matched to a gene: 21. CDR3 coding DNA: TGTGCCAGTACCCCCCTTCGGGGACAGGGTACTAGCGGGAGGGGCAATGAGCAGTTCTTC. Protein sequence: CASTPLRGQGTSGRGNEQFF.

This chain joins TRBV20-1 and TRBJ1-2, with 10 bases lining up with TRBD1. In germline, CDR1 is DFQATT, CDR2 SNEGSKA (reference sequence). V trimming: 1 base; J trimming: 4 bases; junction bases outside the gene matches: 9. There are 16 residues in the CDR3. CDR3 loop: CSARGTGGRGPYGYTF. The CDR3, as DNA: TGCAGTGCTAGAGGGACAGGGGGAAGGGGGCCCTATGGCTACACCTTC.

The genes are TRBV19 and TRBJ1-5; a possible D gene is TRBD1 (5 bases). Germline V gives CDR1 LNHDA, CDR2 SQIVND (reference sequence). CDR3 length: 15 amino acids. Trimming removed 9 bases at V and 0 bases at J, with 15 bases between. CDR3 bases: TGTGCCAGCAGGGACTCTCCTAATAGCAATCAGCCCCAGCATTTT. It translates to CASRDSPNSNQPQHF.

The table lists this clonotype with a few counts. The CDR3 sequence is CASSYQGGTEAFF. The CDR3, as DNA: TGTGCCAGCAGTTATCAGGGTGGAACTGAAGCTTTCTTT. The chain carries TRBV6-5 and TRBJ1-1, with D possibly TRBD1 on 5 matching bases. V was cut by 3 bases and J by 5 bases, with 10 bases left in between. The CDR3 length is 13 residues. Looked up from germline, CDR1 is MNHEY and CDR2 is SVGAGI.

The V gene is TRBV11-2, the J gene TRBJ1-5, with D possibly matching TRBD1 (5 bases). Trimming removed 5 bases from V and 7 bases from J, with 15 bases in between. CDR1 SGHAT and CDR2 FQNNGV come from the germline V gene. The CDR3 sequence is 14 residues long. The CDR3 is CASSPARDRQPQHF. For the CDR3, the DNA is TGTGCCAGCAGCCCGGCCAGGGATCGACAGCCCCAGCATTTT.

Relative to its sample, this clonotype is medium-sized (0.01 to 0.1%). V and J are TRBV27 and TRBJ1-6; D perhaps matches TRBD1 (6 bases). Germline assignment: CDR1 MNHEY and CDR2 SMNVEV (reference sequence). The CDR3 consists of 13 residues. V gave up 6 bases and J gave up 10 bases, with 13 bases separating them. For the CDR3, the DNA is TGTGCCAGCAGCTACAGGGTTGACTCACCCCTCCACTTT. This codes for CASSYRVDSPLHF.

This clonotype appeared a few times. The V and J genes are TRBV20-1 and TRBJ2-5; D perhaps matches TRBD2 (5 bases). CDR3 length equals 15 residues. Germline V gene lookup returns CDR1 DFQATT and CDR2 SNEGSKA (reference sequence). The V gene lost 4 bases and the J gene lost 3 bases, with 18 bases spanning the gap. CDR3 loop: CSATGVGGREETQYF. CDR3 DNA: TGCAGTGCTACCGGAGTGGGCGGGCGGGAAGAGACCCAGTACTTC.

The gene calls are TRBV27 and TRBJ2-1; a weak D match, TRBD1 (6 bases). CDR1 and CDR2 (germline): MNHEY, SMNVEV (reference sequence). The CDR3 sequence is 16 residues long. Trimming removed 2 bases at V and 8 bases at J, with 19 bases between. The chain's CDR3 is CASSLLTGLRWDEQFF. The CDR3 nucleotides are TGTGCCAGCAGTTTACTCACAGGGCTTCGATGGGATGAGCAGTTCTTC.

The chain has TRBV2 and TRBJ2-6; D uncertain. V lost 9 bases and J 2 bases, leaving 8 bases between the germline ends. This CDR3 spans 13 amino acids. Germline V gene sequence: CDR1 SNHLY, CDR2 FYNNEI. The DNA for the CDR3 is TGTGCCAGGACGGCTCCTGGGGCCAACGTCCTGACTTTC. It yields the protein CARTAPGANVLTF.

The V gene is TRBV12-3 or TRBV12-4, the J gene TRBJ1-5; D might be TRBD1 (5 bases). V dropped 3 bases and J dropped 5 bases, with 11 bases sitting between them. This CDR3 has 14 amino acids. The CDR3 protein is CASSFLTGYQPQHF. As DNA, the CDR3 is TGTGCCAGCAGTTTTTTAACAGGCTATCAGCCCCAGCATTTT.

The J gene is TRBJ2-3, the V gene TRBV4-3; D gene unclear. Germline-derived CDR1 and CDR2 are LGHNA and YSLEER. Trimming removed 0 bases from V and 3 bases from J, with 10 bases in between. The CDR3 has 15 amino acids. DNA of the CDR3: TGCGCCAGCAGCCAAGACCATATCCAGACAGATACGCAGTATTTT. Protein sequence: CASSQDHIQTDTQYF.

J is TRBJ2-2 and V is TRBV9; D is unclear. The ends were cut back, 3 bases at V and 3 bases at J, with 6 bases in the middle. Germline V gene sequence: CDR1 SGDLS, CDR2 YYNGEE. The CDR3 is made up of 13 amino acids. The DNA for the CDR3 is TGTGCCAGCAGCGGAGATCACACCGGGGAGCTGTTTTTT. It is translated as CASSGDHTGELFF.

This clonotype showed up just once. The J gene is TRBJ2-7, the V gene TRBV19; TRBD1 agrees at 7 bases. With 2 bases clipped from V and 3 bases from J, the junction kept 7 bases outside the gene matches. The CDR3 has 15 amino acids. From germline, CDR1 is LNHDA and CDR2 SQIVND (reference sequence). The DNA of the CDR3 is TGTGCCAGTAGTATAAGGGGGCAGGGACACTACGAGCAGTACTTC. This codes for CASSIRGQGHYEQYF.

This chain links TRBV20-1 with TRBJ2-3; possibly TRBD2 for D (6 bases). The CDR3 runs 12 residues. In germline, CDR1 is DFQATT, CDR2 SNEGSKA (reference sequence). V dropped 3 bases and J dropped 7 bases, with 11 bases sitting between them. The CDR3 coding sequence is TGCAGTGCTAGGGAGGCGGGGTATACGCAGTATTTT. Its translation is CSAREAGYTQYF.

For the CDR3, the DNA is TGTGCCAGCAGTCAGACCGATGAGCAGTTCTTC. It codes for CASSQTDEQFF. V and J are TRBV6-1 and TRBJ2-1, with no clear D. Germline V CDR1 and CDR2: MNHNS, SASEGT. V shed 5 bases and J shed 8 bases, with 7 bases lying between them. The CDR3 covers 11 residues.

This chain joins TRBV20-1 and TRBJ2-3; 8 bases are a match to TRBD1. The CDR3 length is 17 residues. The trim removed 5 bases at V and 4 bases at J, leaving 17 bases unmatched. Germline assignment: CDR1 DFQATT and CDR2 SNEGSKA (reference sequence). DNA of the CDR3: TGCAGTGCTTCCCCCCGGGGCGGACAGGGAAATCCAGATACGCAGTATTTT. Residues: CSASPRGGQGNPDTQYF.

The gene calls are TRBV7-3 and TRBJ1-2; 7 bases fit TRBD1. The length of the CDR3 is 13 residues. J gave up 12 bases and V 5 bases, and 12 bases lay outside the gene matches. Germline loops: CDR1 SGHTA, CDR2 FQGTGA. CDR3 bases: TGTGCCAGCAGCCTGGACCCGACAGGGCAAAACACCTTC. This translates into CASSLDPTGQNTF.

The CDR3 coding sequence is TGTGCCAGCAGCCCCGACCAGGGCGCTTCCTACAATGAGCAGTTCTTC. This gives the protein CASSPDQGASYNEQFF. This sequence joins TRBV6-4 and TRBJ2-1; possible D gene TRBD1, 5 bases. The CDR3 extends over 16 amino acids. Trimming cost V 6 bases and J 1 base, with 16 bases left between them. The germline CDR1 and CDR2 sequences are MRHNA and SNTAGT.

This clonotype was found a few times. The chain carries TRBV6-5 and TRBJ1-6, with D perhaps TRBD1 (6 bases). The V and J ends lost 0 bases and 10 bases respectively, with 13 bases between them. CDR3 size: 15 residues. Germline values: CDR1 MNHEY, CDR2 SVGAGI. In DNA form, the CDR3 reads TGTGCCAGCAGTTACTCGGGACAAAGGCGGTCACCCCTCCACTTT. It encodes CASSYSGQRRSPLHF.

The chain is built from TRBV28 and TRBJ2-1; 8 bases map to TRBD1. The V segment lost 5 bases and the J segment 8 bases; nucleotides outside the gene matches: 8. The CDR3 extends over 14 amino acids. Per germline, CDR1 MDHEN and CDR2 SYDVKM. CDR3 sequence (DNA): TGTGCCAGCAGTCCCCGGACAGGGTTTGATGAGCAGTTCTTC. Its translation: CASSPRTGFDEQFF.

By share of the sample, this clonotype is medium-sized. V gene TRBV20-1 combines with J gene TRBJ2-3, with 8 bases fitting TRBD1. The junction had 2 bases not matched to a gene; V was cut back by 0 bases and J by 3 bases. This CDR3 contains 14 residues. In germline, CDR1 is DFQATT, CDR2 SNEGSKA (reference sequence). The chain's CDR3 is CSARDRTGTDTQYF. CDR3 coding DNA: TGCAGTGCTAGAGATAGGACAGGGACAGATACGCAGTATTTT.

The V call is TRBV20-1, the J call TRBJ2-3; D is unresolved. The germline gives CDR1 DFQATT, CDR2 SNEGSKA (reference sequence). The CDR3 totals 13 residues. Deletions cut 0 bases from V and 4 bases from J, with 8 bases between. CDR3 sequence (DNA): TGCAGTGCTAGAGATATCCGCGCAGATACGCAGTATTTT. This encodes CSARDIRADTQYF.

This clonotype was seen a few times. The genes are TRBV20-1 and TRBJ2-3, with 9 bases lining up with TRBD1. V shed 5 bases and J 3 bases; nucleotides not matched to a gene: 15. From germline, CDR1 is DFQATT and CDR2 SNEGSKA (reference sequence). The CDR3 is 17 amino acids. CDR3 bases: TGCAGTGCTGCCCGCACCTTCTCCGGGACAGGGACAGATACGCAGTATTTT. This translates into CSAARTFSGTGTDTQYF.

The chain has TRBV10-3 and TRBJ2-2; 7 nucleotides agree with TRBD1. Germline values: CDR1 ENHRY, CDR2 SYGVKD. The trim removed 0 bases at V and 10 bases at J, leaving 8 bases unmatched. The CDR3 runs 15 residues. The CDR3 reads CAISESTGPPEELFF. The CDR3 region has the DNA TGTGCCATCAGTGAGTCGACAGGGCCACCCGAGGAGCTGTTTTTT.

The V gene is TRBV5-1, the J gene TRBJ2-7; 10 positions match TRBD2. Germline V gene data show CDR1 as SGHRS and CDR2 as YFSETQ. The CDR3 spans 14 residues. Trimming cost V 4 bases and J 3 bases; bases outside gene matches: 4. The CDR3 is CASSIAGGNYEQYF. Here the CDR3 DNA reads TGCGCCAGCAGCATAGCGGGAGGTAACTACGAGCAGTACTTC.

The chain links TRBV19 to TRBJ2-1, with D uncertain. Germline values: CDR1 LNHDA, CDR2 SQIVND (reference sequence). V gave up 0 bases and J gave up 4 bases, with 7 bases separating them. CDR3 length: 14 amino acids. CDR3 nucleotide sequence: TGTGCCAGTAGTATAGATCACGGTTACAATGAGCAGTTCTTC. Translation gives CASSIDHGYNEQFF. The whole variable domain, remainder taken from reference TRBV19 and TRBJ2-1, is DGGITQSPKYLFRKEGQNVTLSCEQNLNHDAMYWYRQDPGQGLRLIYYSQIVNDFQKGDIAEGYSVSREKKESFPLTVTSAQKNPTAFYLCASSIDHGYNEQFFGPGTRLTVL.

The J gene is TRBJ1-2, the V gene TRBV15; the D is unclear. In germline, CDR1 is LNHNV, CDR2 YYDKDF (reference sequence). Trimming removed 1 base from V and 4 bases from J, with 10 bases in between. The CDR3 consists of 14 residues. The CDR3 DNA sequence: TGTGCCACCAGCAGAGGGGGAGAATTCTATGGCTACACCTTC. This codes for CATSRGGEFYGYTF.

The chain links TRBV10-2 to TRBJ2-7; 9 nucleotides match TRBD2. J was trimmed by 3 bases and V by 6 bases; bases with no gene match: 6. The CDR3 contains 14 residues. Looked up from germline, CDR1 is WSHSY and CDR2 is SAAADI. For the CDR3, the DNA is TGCGCCAGCAGATCCGGGACTAGCCTCTACGAGCAGTACTTC. Translation: CASRSGTSLYEQYF.

The CDR3 DNA reads as TGTGCCATCAGCCGGACAGGGACTTACAATGAGCAGTTCTTC. It encodes CAISRTGTYNEQFF. The gene calls are TRBV10-3 and TRBJ2-1, with 8 bases identical to TRBD1. The germline V gene encodes CDR1 ENHRY and CDR2 SYGVKD. The CDR3 totals 14 residues. The J segment lost 4 bases and the V segment lost 6 bases, leaving 5 bases of the junction unmatched.